This TCR beta chain derives from a study of graft-versus-host responses after intestinal transplantation (dated by TCRdb to about 2021). Broadly, across the study: The transplants that recipients got were multivisceral, liver-intestinal, or isolated intestinal. Every recipient was given anti-thymocyte globulin induction, followed by 2 to 4 years of maintenance tacrolimus and steroids. After intestinal transplantation, graft-versus-host and host-versus-graft alloreactive T cell clones in the graft, circulation and bone marrow were tracked using bulk TCR-beta CDR3 sequencing. Alloreactive clones were identified by sequencing pre-transplant mixed lymphocyte reaction products and comparing these products with unstimulated pre-transplant donor and recipient T cells. A cohort of more than 20 intestinal transplant recipients, including one retransplant, was enrolled, and a few patients lacking pretransplant specimens were excluded. A peak of at least 4% donor T cells among recipient peripheral blood mononuclear cells was the definition used for donor T cell macrochimerism. Rather than going through the commercial service, samples from a few later patients were sequenced in-house on an Illumina MiSeq and processed with MiXCR. General study outcomes and caveats: GvH clones turned up in recipient bone marrow, with some appearing earlier in ileal mucosa or blood, a pattern consistent with an intestinal mucosal origin. The relatively low number and heterogeneity of intestinal transplant patients limited the conclusions. Early after transplant, peak levels of circulating GvH clones were found to be associated with declines in HvG clones. Patients with donor T cell macrochimerism had high GvH to HvG T cell clonal ratios in their allografts.

This clone was recorded a few times. Base qualities are not at hand, and no much larger clone is one base apart. Libraries came from the immunoSEQ multiplex PCR assay. For most patients, genomic DNA was isolated with the Qiagen DNeasy Blood and Tissue Kit and sent frozen to Adaptive Biotechnologies for TCR sequencing. For most patients, genomic DNA was subjected to high-throughput TCR-beta CDR3 sequencing by Adaptive Biotechnologies. Regarding the original processing steps: Adaptive's ImmunoSEQ software supplied the TCR sequencing data for roughly 17 patients, while MiXCR and VDJtools were used to process a few other patients. To correct CD4 versus CD8 sorting errors, sequences present in both subsets at a frequency ratio below 5:1 were removed. Because the origin of CDR3 nucleotide sequences shared between donor and recipient could not be assigned, those sequences were removed. At least 2-fold expansion over unstimulated cells and a minimum CFSE-low frequency of 0.002% (template counts) or 0.001% (read counts) were required for clones to be classified as alloreactive. Clones detected in sequenced pre-transplant spleen, lymph node, or MLR CFSE-low populations of the donor or recipient were defined as mappable. The cumulative frequency of alloreactive clones was calculated as a percentage of all sequences, weighted by copy number. TCRdb retrieved this table from immuneACCESS and kept in-frame rearrangements only. Not all clones are present; in checked studies, unresolved V genes account for under half, and no reason is known for the remainder. The V and J calls and the clone size are those of that table, but D and trimming were determined from the DNA. The table for this sample lists more than 2,000 clones; 28% of them were counted only once. The ten largest make up 5.1% of the sample.

V is pruned by 5 bases and J by 8 bases, leaving 11 bases of the junction without a gene match. Reading the germline V gene gives CDR1 MNHGY and CDR2 SVAAGI. CDR3 length: 14 amino acids, cysteine to phenylalanine. The CDR3 DNA has 42 bases and is translated from base 1. The sample's time point label is to be understood as: cells obtained before transplantation from donor or recipient. In mixed lymphocyte reactions, about 200,000 CFSE-labeled pre-transplant responders were plated with about 200,000 irradiated violet-dye-labeled stimulators and cultured for around 6 days. Proliferating CD3+CD4+CFSE-low and CD3+CD8+CFSE-low responder cells were FACS-sorted on a BD Influx sorter after the mixed lymphocyte reaction.

Sequenced here: alloreactive CD4+ T cells from a mixed lymphocyte reaction culture, sampled before transplantation. Per the publication, the cell subset or site label means: CFSE-low proliferating T cells sorted from roughly six-day pre-transplant mixed lymphocyte reaction (GvH or HvG direction). The clonotype was recovered from a human patient who was an organ donor for intestinal transplantation. The rearrangement joined TRBV6-9 to TRBJ1-2; 7 bases in between match TRBD1. The DNA sequence reads TGTGCCAGCAGTGTCGGACAGGAGAGAAGAGGCTACACCTTC. It encodes CASSVGQERRGYTF.